The 31 T cell receptor beta chains listed next were all sequenced from one sample in a study of molecular identifiers for immune sequencing clone quantification. A single record per CDR3 protein comes from TCRdb applying MiXCR to the PCR reads. The sample records around 470,000 distinct CDR3 sequences, 20% to 25% being singletons. Sequencing used naive CD8+ T cells from blood, with Jurkat cell RNA spiked in. Subset specified: FACS-sorted CD8+CD4-CCR7+CD45RA+ naive T cells. All receptors derive from a human donor in good health. Some libraries in this study had Jurkat cell RNA spiked in.

This clonotype was counted at least ten times. The rearrangement links TRBV20-1 to TRBJ2-7; TRBD1 matches 8 bases. CDR3 length: 14 amino acids. V shed 4 bases, J shed 2 bases, and the junction held 7 bases outside the gene matches. The germline gives CDR1 DFQATT, CDR2 SNEGSKA (reference sequence). CDR3 sequence: CSAKQGEYPYEQYF. CDR3 DNA: TGCAGTGCTAAACAGGGGGAGTATCCCTACGAGCAGTACTTC.

The chain couples TRBV19 to TRBJ2-6; no firm D call. CDR1 and CDR2 from the germline V gene are LNHDA and SQIVND (reference sequence). The V and J ends lost 5 bases and 0 bases respectively, with 11 bases between them. This CDR3 has 16 residues. The CDR3 spells CASSPLGLSGANVLTF. CDR3 in DNA: TGTGCCAGTAGTCCCCTGGGCCTCTCTGGGGCCAACGTCCTGACTTTC.

Concerning this clonotype: This sequence may be a read error, since a much larger clone differs from it by one base. The V gene is TRBV27, the J gene TRBJ2-7; 8 bases align to TRBD1. The CDR3 totals 14 residues. Germline-derived CDR1 and CDR2 are MNHEY and SMNVEV (reference sequence). CDR3 DNA: TGTGCCAGCGGTTTATCAGGGGGCACCCCGCCGCAGTACTTC. It encodes CASGLSGGTPPQYF.

Comments on this clonotype: This likely comes from a read error, as the CDR3 has no conserved phenylalanine or tryptophan at its end. The chain is built from TRBV27 and TRBJ2-5; D may match TRBD1 or TRBD2 (5 bases each). The CDR3 totals 14 residues. Germline V gene data show CDR1 as MNHEY and CDR2 as SMNVEV (reference sequence). Trimming took off 5 bases at V and 1 base at J, with 11 bases between the two ends. This CDR3 reads CASSPAGTQETQYL. In DNA, the CDR3 is TGTGCCAGCAGTCCTGCAGGGACCCAAGAGACCCAGTACCTC.

As to this clonotype: A much bigger clone sits one base away, suggesting this may be a read error. CDR3: CASSLTGQAGEKLFF. The DNA for the CDR3 is TGTGCCAGCAGCTTGACGGGACAGGCGGGTGAAAAACTGTTTTTT. The chain is built from TRBV7-9 and TRBJ1-4; TRBD1 matches 8 bases. Germline V gene sequence: CDR1 SEHNR, CDR2 FQNEAQ (reference sequence). V shed 3 bases, J shed 7 bases, and the junction held 7 bases outside the gene matches. The CDR3 totals 15 residues.

As for this clonotype: A read error is possible here, since a much larger clone lies one base away. The V and J genes are TRBV2 and TRBJ2-3, with 10 bases matching TRBD2. Germline V gene data show CDR1 as SNHLY and CDR2 as FYNNEI. The CDR3 is made up of 19 amino acids. The CDR3 here is CASGKGRTSGISSTDTQCF. In DNA, the CDR3 is TGTGCCAGCGGGAAAGGGCGGACTAGCGGAATATCTAGCACAGATACGCAGTGTTTT.

This clonotype has a handful of counts. The chain uses TRBV5-1 and TRBJ2-1, with D possibly being TRBD2 (6 bases). Germline V gives CDR1 SGHRS, CDR2 YFSETQ. The CDR3 contains 15 residues. Trimming took 0 bases from V and 2 from J, leaving 9 bases between them. The CDR3 DNA is TGCGCCAGCAGCTTGGTTGCTAGCGCCTACAATGAGCAGTTCTTC. This gives the protein CASSLVASAYNEQFF.

The CDR3 region is CASSQDFGFF. The CDR3 bases are TGCGCCAGCAGCCAAGATTTTGGGTTCTTC. This chain links TRBV4-3 with TRBJ2-1, with no clear D. The CDR3 spans 10 residues. The germline gives CDR1 LGHNA, CDR2 YSLEER. V was cut by 0 bases and J by 15 bases, with 6 bases left in between.

J is TRBJ2-5 and V is TRBV4-1; D is unclear. This CDR3 has 14 residues. The germline V gene has CDR1 MGHRA and CDR2 YSYEKL. With 1 base removed from V and 2 bases from J, the gap between germline ends came to 8 bases. The CDR3, as DNA: TGCGCCAGCAGCCAAGTGGGGTCACAAGAGACCCAGTACTTC. Protein product: CASSQVGSQETQYF.

This chain uses TRBV30 with TRBJ2-7, with 7 nucleotides matching TRBD1. The germline V gene has CDR1 GTSNPN and CDR2 SVGIG (reference sequence). V dropped 4 bases and J dropped 2; count of bases not matched to a gene: 14. The CDR3 is 16 amino acids. This chain's CDR3 is CAWTPVTGVLPYEQYF. In DNA, the CDR3 is TGTGCCTGGACCCCCGTAACAGGGGTACTTCCCTACGAGCAGTACTTC.

This sequence joins TRBV20-1 and TRBJ2-5, with no clear D. The CDR3 extends over 15 amino acids. CDR1 is DFQATT, CDR2 SNEGSKA, per germline (reference sequence). Trimming took off 6 bases at V and 2 bases at J, with 19 bases between the two ends. The chain's CDR3 is CSAVRGLLLQETQYF. CDR3 sequence (DNA): TGCAGTGCAGTCCGCGGTCTACTCCTACAAGAGACCCAGTACTTC.

Ten or more counts support this clonotype. The chain carries TRBV6-5 and TRBJ2-3; D tentatively fits TRBD1 or TRBD2 (5 bases each). Germline values: CDR1 MNHEY, CDR2 SVGAGI. This CDR3 spans 16 amino acids. V shed 4 bases and J shed 6 bases, with 20 bases lying between them. CDR3 region: CASSSGKGSLLDTQYF. In DNA form, the CDR3 reads TGTGCCAGCAGTTCCGGGAAGGGGTCACTCCTCGATACGCAGTATTTT.

For the CDR3, the DNA is TGTGCCAGCAGCAAAGATTGCGTCCAGTGCATCCCCGTAGGGGAGCTGTTTTTT. It yields the protein CASSKDCVQCIPVGELFF. V usage is TRBV21-1 and J usage is TRBJ2-2. TRBV21-1 is labeled a pseudogene. The CDR3 has 18 amino acids.

This clonotype was seen more than once but under ten times. The genes are TRBV2 and TRBJ1-1, with no clear D. Germline V gene sequence: CDR1 SNHLY, CDR2 FYNNEI. V lost 6 bases to trimming and J lost 0 bases, with 5 bases between them. CDR3 length equals 12 residues. CDR3 residues: CASRDVNTEAFF. DNA of the CDR3: TGTGCCAGCAGGGATGTGAACACTGAAGCTTTCTTT.

The table lists this clonotype with many counts. The chain has TRBV4-3 and TRBJ2-7; D may correspond to TRBD1 or TRBD2 (6 bases each). Germline lookup yields CDR1 LGHNA and CDR2 YSLEER. Trimming left V 0 bases short and J 6 bases short, with 12 bases between. This CDR3 is built from 14 residues. The CDR3 nucleotides are TGCGCCAGCAGCCAAGATCGGGGGACAATCGAGCAGTACTTC. It is translated as CASSQDRGTIEQYF.

The chain couples TRBV7-8 to TRBJ1-2; 9 bases are a match to TRBD1. The CDR3 runs to 17 residues. The germline V gene encodes CDR1 SGHVS and CDR2 FQNEAQ. Germline trimming cut 3 bases from V and 6 bases from J; bases unmatched to any gene: 14. In nucleotides, the CDR3 is TGTGCCAGCAGCTTTTATTCTTCGGGACAGGGATATAATGGCTACACCTTC. It encodes CASSFYSSGQGYNGYTF.

Details on this clonotype: Mismatch with germline at one junction end may stem from a read error. The rearrangement links TRBV19 to TRBJ1-1; D ambiguous. Germline assignment: CDR1 LNHDA and CDR2 SQIVND (reference sequence). There are 13 residues in the CDR3. The CDR3 DNA sequence: TGTGCCAGTAGTAACACGGGGAACACTGGAGCTTTCTTT. It is translated as CASSNTGNTGAFF.

This clonotype has ten or more counts. The chain has TRBV29-1 and TRBJ1-2; TRBD1 matches at 7 bases. The germline V gene has CDR1 SQVTM and CDR2 ANQGSEA. The V and J ends lost 5 bases and 7 bases, in that order; junction bases with no gene match: 13. This CDR3 contains 14 residues. CDR3: CSVPLAGTASGYTF. The CDR3 bases are TGCAGCGTTCCCCTTGCCGGGACAGCCTCTGGCTACACCTTC. Together with reference TRBV29-1 and TRBJ1-2, the CDR3 gives the full variable domain: SAVISQKPSRDICQRGTSLTIQCQVDSQVTMMFWYRQQPGQSLTLIATANQGSEATYESGFVIDKFPISRPNLTFSTLTVSNMSPEDSSIYLCSVPLAGTASGYTFGSGTRLTVV.

On this clonotype itself: A much larger clone is a single base away; this may be a read error. As the CDR3 is not closed by the conserved phenylalanine or tryptophan, this likely results from a read error. The J gene is TRBJ1-1, the V gene TRBV24-1, with unresolved D. The germline V gene encodes CDR1 KGHDR and CDR2 SFDVKD. Between the trimmed V and J ends, which lost 8 bases and 4 bases, there was a span of 16 bases. There are 14 residues in the CDR3. The CDR3 region has the DNA TGTGCCACCAATTTACAGCGTCACGGCACTGAAGCTTTCCTT. Its translation is CATNLQRHGTEAFL.

This clonotype has at least ten counts. The rearrangement links TRBV20-1 to TRBJ2-7, with D maybe TRBD2 (5 bases). This CDR3 is 15 amino acids long. CDR1 DFQATT and CDR2 SNEGSKA come from the germline V gene (reference sequence). Trimming removed 6 bases from V and 6 bases from J, with 24 bases in between. In DNA, the CDR3 is TGCAGTGCCCTCCTTGACGGGAAGAGTGTAGGCGAGCAGTACTTC. It yields the protein CSALLDGKSVGEQYF.

This clonotype was counted many times. Here the CDR3 DNA reads TGTGCCAGCGGTCCCCTTCCGCATACGCAGTATTTT. It is translated as CASGPLPHTQYF. This rearrangement joins TRBV28 to TRBJ2-3; unclear D gene. Per germline, CDR1 MDHEN and CDR2 SYDVKM. The CDR3 sequence is 12 residues long. Trimming pared 8 bases from V and 7 bases from J, leaving 13 bases between.

This clonotype was picked up a small number of times. The rearrangement uses TRBV6-6 and TRBJ1-1; the D is unclear. There are 13 residues in the CDR3. Trimming removed 9 bases at V and 3 bases at J, with 14 bases between. In germline, CDR1 is MNHNY, CDR2 SVGAGI (reference sequence). The CDR3 protein is CASQNRLDTEAFF. The CDR3 nucleotides read TGTGCCAGTCAGAACAGATTGGACACTGAAGCTTTCTTT.

The rearrangement links TRBV20-1 to TRBJ1-6; D unclear. The germline V gene encodes CDR1 DFQATT and CDR2 SNEGSKA (reference sequence). CDR3 size: 11 residues. This CDR3 reads CIGRTASPLHF. CDR3 coding DNA: TGCATTGGCAGGACGGCTTCACCCCTCCACTTT.

This clonotype was seen many times. The rearrangement joins TRBV12-3 or TRBV12-4 to TRBJ1-1, with unresolved D. V gave up 7 bases and J gave up 3 bases, with 15 bases separating them. The CDR3 is made up of 14 amino acids. Here the CDR3 DNA reads TGTGCCAGCACCCCAACGAGGGTTTACACTGAAGCTTTCTTT. Translating gives CASTPTRVYTEAFF.

This clonotype appeared a few times. The chain couples TRBV24-1 to TRBJ2-7; D is possibly TRBD2 (6 bases). V gave up 3 bases and J gave up 4 bases, with 9 bases separating them. Germline V gives CDR1 KGHDR, CDR2 SFDVKD. This CDR3 is built from 13 residues. The CDR3 region has the DNA TGTGCCACCAGTGATCGTGGGGGGTACGAGCAGTACTTC. Translating gives CATSDRGGYEQYF.

This clonotype has at least ten counts. V and J are TRBV9 and TRBJ2-7; a weak D match, TRBD2 (5 bases). Per the germline V gene, CDR1 is SGDLS and CDR2 is YYNGEE. Trimming stripped 4 bases from V and 0 bases from J, with 11 bases between. The CDR3 spans 14 residues. The CDR3 bases are TGTGCCAGCAGCCCGGACGGACTCTCCTACGAGCAGTACTTC. Translating it yields CASSPDGLSYEQYF.

A few counts support this clonotype. The gene calls are TRBV12-3 or TRBV12-4 and TRBJ1-5, with D unclear. The CDR3 consists of 15 residues. V lost 1 base and J lost 5, with 12 bases in between. The DNA for the CDR3 is TGTGCCAGCAGTTTAGGGCACCTCGGGGATCAGCCCCAGCATTTT. It translates to CASSLGHLGDQPQHF.

This sequence joins TRBV12-3 or TRBV12-4 and TRBJ1-4, with a tentative D call TRBD1 (5 bases). The length of the CDR3 is 16 residues. Trimming took 5 bases from V and 4 from J, leaving 17 bases between them. DNA for the CDR3: TGTGCCAGCAGTGGAGAGATAGACAGCAATAATGAAAAACTGTTTTTT. Translated, it gives CASSGEIDSNNEKLFF.

Notes on this clonotype: A clone one base away is much larger, so this may be a read error. V usage is TRBV29-1 and J usage is TRBJ2-7, with unresolved D. The germline gives CDR1 SQVTM, CDR2 ANQGSEA. The CDR3 extends over 14 amino acids. The CDR3 protein is CSVFFAGLSYERYF. The DNA of the CDR3 is TGCAGCGTTTTTTTCGCCGGCCTCTCCTACGAGCGGTACTTC.

This clonotype has ten or more counts. The chain employs TRBV19 and TRBJ2-3; D is uncertain. V lost 5 bases and J 5 bases, leaving 8 bases between the germline ends. The germline CDR1 and CDR2 sequences are LNHDA and SQIVND (reference sequence). This CDR3 is built from 12 residues. The CDR3 bases are TGTGCCAGTAGTCCTGACGGAGATACGCAGTATTTT. Its translation: CASSPDGDTQYF.

Comment on this clonotype: This may arise from a read error, as a much more abundant clone is one base away. The gene calls are TRBV20-1 and TRBJ1-2; no reliable D call. V lost 0 bases to trimming and J lost 0 bases, with 5 bases between them. Germline-derived CDR1 and CDR2 are DFQATT and SNEGSKA (reference sequence). This CDR3 has 13 residues. The DNA of the CDR3 is TGCAGTGCTAGAGAAGAAGCTAACTATGGCTACACCTTC. Its protein is CSAREEANYGYTF.